Following are 2 T cell receptor beta chains from one sample sequenced in a study of blood T cells in healthy people across ages (dated by TCRdb to the mid-2010s). Library generation was performed with 5' RACE. A second PCR of roughly 7 to 12 cycles was performed with a sample-barcoded 5' primer and a J-beta primer mix. TCRdb's own reprocessing of the public reads used fastp at Q25 and MiXCR and kept productive beta chains. When rows share a CDR3 protein, they turn into one entry using the most common DNA and genes. The sample table records 1.8 million or so distinct CDR3 sequences; more than 35% of these occur just once. The top ten hold approximately 22% of the sample. Sequencing was performed on blood. These receptors were collected from a human donor in good health.

V usage is TRBV5-5 and J usage is TRBJ2-1; D is ambiguous. V lost 1 base and J lost 10, with 12 bases in between. The CDR3 sequence is 13 residues long. Germline CDR1 reads SGHKS; CDR2 reads YYEKEE (reference sequence). The DNA of the CDR3 is TGTGCCAGCAGCTTGCAGTCCGTCGGGGAGCAGTTCTTC. This sequence encodes CASSLQSVGEQFF. Together with reference TRBV5-5 and TRBJ2-1, the CDR3 gives the full variable domain: DAGVTQSPTHLIKTRGQQVTLRCSPISGHKSVSWYQQVLGQGPQFIFQYYEKEERGRGNFPDRFSARQFPNYSSELNVNALLLGDSALYLCASSLQSVGEQFFGPGTRLTVL.

The chain is built from TRBV25-1 and TRBJ2-3, with D perhaps assigned TRBD1 or TRBD2 (5 bases each). V lost 4 bases, J lost 6 bases, and 11 bases lay in between. Germline V gene lookup returns CDR1 MGHDK and CDR2 SYGVNS. The CDR3 is 13 amino acids. The CDR3 is CASSVIEGDTQYF. The CDR3 coding sequence is TGTGCCAGCAGTGTTATCGAGGGGGATACGCAGTATTTT.